A selection of T cell receptor beta chains follows, all from one sample in a study of T cells in Graves' hyperthyroidism and ophthalmopathy. TCRdb fed the multiplex PCR reads into MiXCR, producing one record per CDR3 protein. This sample carries about 360,000 distinct CDR3 sequences, 13% of them seen once, and the ten largest clones take roughly 8.3%. The sequenced material came from blood. Every receptor here comes from a woman aged 18 to 35 with Graves' hyperthyroidism. Each CDR3 is given with its conserved first and last residue. A D gene is named only where the DNA matches it firmly. Size is stated for part of the rows, as once, few or many counts, or as a class when the clone is expanded.

d_gene,j_gene,v_gene,abundance,CDR3nt,CDR3aa
.,TRBJ1-5,TRBV24-1,few,TGTGCCACCAGTGATTCCACCAGGGTCGATCAGCCCCAGCATTTT,CATSDSTRVDQPQHF
.,TRBJ1-5,TRBV20-1,.,TGCAGTGGGGCCCAGGGCGGACCTTTGGGTAGCAATCAGCCCCAGCATTTT,CSGAQGGPLGSNQPQHF
.,TRBJ1-6,TRBV9,.,TGTGCCAGCAGCGCCGACCCCGAGGGTTCCTATAATTCACCCCTCCACTTT,CASSADPEGSYNSPLHF
.,TRBJ1-1,TRBV6-1,many,TGTGCCAGCAGTGTTCAAGCGAACACTGAAGCTTTCTTT,CASSVQANTEAFF
.,TRBJ1-3,TRBV20-1,many,TGCAGTGCCCCAGGGTTTGGAAACACCATATATTTT,CSAPGFGNTIYF
.,TRBJ1-2,TRBV12-3/TRBV12-4,many,TGTGCCAGCAGTTTAAGGGGCAGTTACTATGGCTACACCTTC,CASSLRGSYYGYTF
.,TRBJ2-1,TRBV5-1,many,TGCGCCAGCAGCTTGGGCCCAGCGGGTGAGCAGTTCTTC,CASSLGPAGEQFF
TRBD1,TRBJ1-1,TRBV19,.,TGTGCCAGTGAGGACAGGGGGCGATTCGCTGAAGCTTTCTTT,CASEDRGRFAEAFF
.,TRBJ1-3,TRBV19,.,TGTGCCACCTCCCAGGGTACGGCTGGAAACACCATATATTTT,CATSQGTAGNTIYF
.,TRBJ1-1,TRBV4-1,few,TGCGCCAGCAGCCAGACGGTGTTTAACACTGAAGCTTTCTTT,CASSQTVFNTEAFF
.,TRBJ1-1,TRBV9,many,TGTGCCAGCAGCGTAGGGGCAGGGCACGCAGGCACTGAAGCTTTCTTT,CASSVGAGHAGTEAFF
.,TRBJ1-3,TRBV12-3/TRBV12-4,many,TGTGCCAGCAGTCCGCTAGCCGGGGGGTCTGGAAACACCATATATTTT,CASSPLAGGSGNTIYF
.,TRBJ2-3,TRBV6-2/TRBV6-3,many,TGTGCCAGCAGTTTCAAACTGGCAGGTCGGGGCACAGATACGCAGTATTTT,CASSFKLAGRGTDTQYF
.,TRBJ1-1,TRBV28,many,TGTGCCAGCAGCCCACTTGGGGGGGGGACGAACACTGAAGCTTTCTTT,CASSPLGGGTNTEAFF
TRBD1,TRBJ1-2,TRBV7-2,many,TGTGCCAGCAGCCTGGGACAGGGGAATGGTGGCTACACCTTC,CASSLGQGNGGYTF
.,TRBJ1-1,TRBV2,few,TGTGCCAGCAACCGGGCAGGCACTGAAGCTTCCTTT,CASNRAGTEASF
.,TRBJ1-5,TRBV20-1,many,TGCAGTGCTAGAGGGGAATCAGGGGCGGCCAATCAGCCCCAGCATTTT,CSARGESGAANQPQHF
.,TRBJ2-6,TRBV2,.,TGTGCCAGCAGTGTGGAGGGAACGTCTGGGGCCAACGTCCTGACTTTC,CASSVEGTSGANVLTF
.,TRBJ2-7,TRBV12-3/TRBV12-4,many,TGTGCCAGCAGATTCGGGACCAGTATCGAGCAGTACTTC,CASRFGTSIEQYF
.,TRBJ1-1,TRBV30,.,TGTGCCTGGAGTGCGGGGTTTCTGGCTGAAGCTTTCTTT,CAWSAGFLAEAFF
TRBD1,TRBJ2-1,TRBV28,many,TGTGCCAGCAGTACCTACGGGACAGAAGACAATGAGCAGTTCTTC,CASSTYGTEDNEQFF
.,TRBJ2-7,TRBV12-3/TRBV12-4,many,TGTGCCAGCAGTGTTATCGGGCTTTCCTACGAGCAGTACTTC,CASSVIGLSYEQYF
.,TRBJ1-1,TRBV6-5,many,TGTGCCAGCAGTTACCAGTCGGGATTTGAAGCTTTCTTT,CASSYQSGFEAFF
.,TRBJ1-1,TRBV2,many,TGTGCCAGCAGTGAAAAGGGGCCTATTAGCGGGAACACTGAAGCTTTCTTT,CASSEKGPISGNTEAFF
.,TRBJ1-1,TRBV11-1,.,TGTGCCAGCAACCCAACAGGGATGAACACTGAAGCTTTCTTT,CASNPTGMNTEAFF
TRBD1,TRBJ1-1,TRBV27,.,TGTGCCAGCAGTCTGACCCGGACAGGGCTTCCTGAAGCTTTCTTT,CASSLTRTGLPEAFF
.,TRBJ2-7,TRBV20-1,many,TGCAGTGCACAGCCTGGGCTGGCTAGCTACGAGCAGTACTTC,CSAQPGLASYEQYF
TRBD2,TRBJ2-5,TRBV13,.,TGTGCCAGCACCCGGACTAGCGGAGACGGGGAGACCCAGTACTTC,CASTRTSGDGETQYF
TRBD1,TRBJ1-2,TRBV2,many,TGTGCCAGCAGAGATGACAGGGGGACTGACTATGGCTACACCTTC,CASRDDRGTDYGYTF
.,TRBJ2-2,TRBV12-3/TRBV12-4,few,TGTGCCAGTACCCCCCAGGGGCCGAACACCGGGGAGCTGTTTTTT,CASTPQGPNTGELFF
.,TRBJ1-2,TRBV7-9,.,TGTGCCAGCAGCTTAATGGGAGACTACTATGGCTACACCTTC,CASSLMGDYYGYTF
.,TRBJ2-5,TRBV7-3,many,TGTGCCAGCAGCCCTAACTCCGGCCGAACGGAGACCCAGTACTTC,CASSPNSGRTETQYF
TRBD2,TRBJ2-7,TRBV7-9,many,TGTGCCAGCGCCATAAGGGGGGAAGCGGGGGGCGAGCAGTACTTC,CASAIRGEAGGEQYF
TRBD1,TRBJ1-2,TRBV11-1,.,TGTGCCAGCAGCTACACCGGGACAGGGAGGGGGCTCCTGGATGGCTACACCTTC,CASSYTGTGRGLLDGYTF
.,TRBJ1-2,TRBV2,many,TGTGCCAGCAGCCGGGAACCTAACTATGGCTACACCTTC,CASSREPNYGYTF
.,TRBJ1-4,TRBV9,many,TGTGCCAGCAGCGTAGAAGGTGGGACGGGGCCGCAGAGTGAAAAACTGTTTTTT,CASSVEGGTGPQSEKLFF
.,TRBJ2-6,TRBV12-3/TRBV12-4,many,TGTGCCAGCAGTACGTTCTCTGGGGCCAACGTCCTGACTTTC,CASSTFSGANVLTF
.,TRBJ2-7,TRBV28,many,TGTGCCAGCAGCTCAAGACAGTACGTGCAGTACTTC,CASSSRQYVQYF
.,TRBJ2-3,TRBV28,many,TGTGCCAGCATACCAGGGGGCACAGATACGCAGTATTTT,CASIPGGTDTQYF
TRBD2,TRBJ2-2,TRBV3-1,.,TGTGCCAGCAGCCCCCGCTATGGACTAGCGGGCCTAAACACCGGGGAGCTGTTTTTT,CASSPRYGLAGLNTGELFF